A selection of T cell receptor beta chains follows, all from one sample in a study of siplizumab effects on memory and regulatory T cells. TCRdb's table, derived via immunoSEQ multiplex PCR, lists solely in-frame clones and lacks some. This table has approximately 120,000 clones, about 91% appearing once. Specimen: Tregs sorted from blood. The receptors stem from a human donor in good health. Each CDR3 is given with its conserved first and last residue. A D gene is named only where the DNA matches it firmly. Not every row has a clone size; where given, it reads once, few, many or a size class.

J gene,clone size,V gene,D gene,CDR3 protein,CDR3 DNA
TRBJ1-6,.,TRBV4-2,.,CASSQGQGGSPLHF,TGTGCCAGCAGCCAAGGTCAGGGCGGTTCACCCCTCCACTTT
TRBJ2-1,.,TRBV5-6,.,CASSLTGTYNEQFF,TGTGCCAGCAGCTTGACAGGGACCTACAATGAGCAGTTCTTC
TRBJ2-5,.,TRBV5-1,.,CASAGQETQYF,TGCGCCAGCGCGGGGCAAGAGACCCAGTACTTC
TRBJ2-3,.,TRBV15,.,CATRTADTQYF,TGTGCCACCCGAACCGCCGATACGCAGTATTTT
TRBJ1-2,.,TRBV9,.,CASSANSVYGYTF,TGTGCCAGCAGCGCCAACAGCGTCTATGGCTACACCTTC
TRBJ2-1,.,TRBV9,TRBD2,CASSVSLAVDNEQFF,TGTGCCAGCAGCGTAAGTCTAGCGGTAGACAATGAGCAGTTCTTC
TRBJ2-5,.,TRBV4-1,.,CASRRSGYQETQYF,TGCGCCAGCAGGAGAAGCGGGTACCAAGAGACCCAGTACTTC
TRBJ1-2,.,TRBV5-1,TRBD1,CASSLQGGYYGYTF,TGCGCCAGCAGCTTGCAGGGGGGTTACTATGGCTACACCTTC
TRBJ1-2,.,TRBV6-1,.,CASSERGGNYGYTF,TGTGCCAGCAGTGAGAGGGGAGGGAACTATGGCTACACCTTC
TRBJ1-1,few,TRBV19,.,CASRRGTEAFF,TGTGCCAGTCGGCGGGGGACTGAAGCTTTCTTT
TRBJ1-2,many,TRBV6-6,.,CASSGRQTNYGYTF,TGTGCCAGCAGTGGGAGACAGACTAACTATGGCTACACCTTC
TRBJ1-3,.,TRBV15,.,CATSRDPAPSGNTIYF,TGTGCCACCAGCAGAGATCCCGCCCCCTCTGGAAACACCATATATTTT
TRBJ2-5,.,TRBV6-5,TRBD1,CASSYQGEQYF,TGTGCCAGCAGTTACCAGGGGGAGCAGTACTTC
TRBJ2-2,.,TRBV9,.,CASSVGSGNTGELFF,TGTGCCAGCAGCGTGGGGAGTGGGAACACCGGGGAGCTGTTTTTT
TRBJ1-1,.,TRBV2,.,CASSVEGADTEAFF,TGTGCCAGCAGTGTAGAGGGCGCAGACACTGAAGCTTTCTTT